This T cell receptor (beta chain) was retrieved from a study of T cells in Graves' hyperthyroidism and ophthalmopathy (dated by TCRdb to the late 2010s). A note on the overall study: Peripheral blood samples were taken at initial diagnosis, before any treatment was given. A discovery cohort of roughly 100 patients, approximately 45 with Graves' ophthalmopathy and under 60 with stable Graves' hyperthyroidism, was used to find distinguishing TCR V-J signatures. Whether ophthalmopathy could be predicted prospectively was tested in an independent validation cohort made up of fewer than 20 hyperthyroidism patients plus 17 patients who later progressed to ophthalmopathy. The 100 discovery patients were randomly split 7:3 into training and test sets. In more than 5 Graves' hyperthyroidism patients, the study also compared T-cell repertoires from thyroid tissue with T-cell repertoires from blood. Once sampling was done, hyperthyroidism patients were given methimazole at a starting dose of 30 mg daily, whereas ophthalmopathy patients were given high-dose intravenous methylprednisolone. The paper reports TCR Vbeta CDR3 sequencing of 130 to 150 peripheral blood samples: approximately 41 ophthalmopathy, about 75 hyperthyroidism and some 17 progressor patients.

The TCR beta CDR3 regions were amplified from the RNA transcripts. For the first round of RT-PCR on the TCR CDR3, the HTBI primer set was used together with the Qiagen OneStep RT-PCR kit. Libraries were constructed in a second round of multiplex PCR, after which size selection and purification were performed. Libraries were sequenced paired-end with 100 bp reads on an Illumina HiSeq2000. As for the authors' bioinformatics: SOAPnuke was used to process the raw data, with reads discarded if the reads contained adapters or uncalled bases, had a mean Phred below 15, or lacked an exact constant-primer or identifier match. High-quality paired reads were merged using COPE v1.2.5, and each unique nucleotide sequence was defined as a clonotype. MiTCR v1.1 was used to align clonotypes to the IMGT TRBV, TRBD and TRBJ reference segments. Only V-J combinations with frequency above 0.0001, covering 99% to 99.2% of repertoires, were analysed. A TCS score was defined as the ratio of F50 (clonal expansion) to E x V (chaos), with BLOSUM62-based TCRdist applied between CDR3 peptides within each V-J. Welch's t-statistics and random forest reduced 500 to 550 V-J features to 10 to 15, which were used in a naive Bayes classifier (R e1071). TCRdb reprocessed the public reads (quality trimming at Q25 with fastp, clone calling with MiXCR) and kept in-frame beta chains. CDR3 protein sequences are deduplicated, and each keeps its most common genes and DNA. TCRdb's processing, not the authors', yielded these V and J calls. This sample comprises 400,000 to 500,000 distinct CDR3 sequences, approximately 14% of them detected only once. Together, the top ten hold 15% to 20% of the sample.

Findings and caveats that apply to the study as a whole: No statistical method was used to fix the sample size in advance, and group allocation was not hidden from the investigators. A 13 V-J signature model separated ophthalmopathy from stable hyperthyroidism, with around 90% sensitivity and 81.08% specificity in cross-validation and 80%/75% in testing. Most expanded thyroid clonotypes (frequency above 0.001) were also detected in blood, a finding suggesting that blood repertoires may reflect thyroid immune responses. During validation, the model predicted progression to ophthalmopathy a median of approximately 6 months ahead of onset, with around 65% sensitivity and almost 75% specificity.

Stable Graves' hyperthyroidism was defined as no progression to ophthalmopathy during 18 months of follow-up. Hyperthyroidism patients were aged 18 to 65 years and newly diagnosed, with disease duration of less than 2 months. The study excluded patients with uncontrolled infections, other autoimmune diseases, pregnancy or lactation. Diagnoses were established on the basis of clinical symptoms, serum thyroxine and TRAb, thyroid ultrasound, and orbital computed tomography. Ficoll-Paque density gradient centrifugation was used to isolate PBMCs from about 10 ml of fresh peripheral blood. Total RNA was extracted using Trizol reagent, and RNA quality was assessed on an Agilent 2100 Bioanalyzer. V drops 8 bases and J drops 6 bases, leaving 17 bases in between. From a lookup of the germline V gene, CDR1 and CDR2 are SGHAT and FQNNGV. The CDR3 sequence holds 14 residues, the cysteine and phenylalanine included. Only CDR3 DNA remains: 42 bases, in frame from the first base.

This clonotype appeared many times. No cognate antigen has been identified for it. No qualities accompany the bases; no much larger clone lies one base away. This receptor was obtained from a young woman with Graves' hyperthyroidism. Specimen: blood. The chain is made from TRBV11-2 and TRBJ2-1; tentative D gene TRBD2, with 6 bases matching. The nucleotide sequence is given as TGTGCCAGCCCCGACTGTGATAGCGGCAATGAGCAGTTCTTC. This gives the protein CASPDCDSGNEQFF.